One T cell receptor (beta chain) is described in this entry. The CDR3 runs to 13 residues. V shed 5 bases and J 4 bases; nucleotides not matched to a gene: 7. CDR1 and CDR2 from the germline V gene are SQVTM and ANQGSEA. The source of the sample is a study of blood T cell repertoires in COVID-19. Study overall: Acute and convalescent COVID-19 samples came from the United States, Italy and Spain. In each case, the material was cDNA or gDNA derived from T cells, B-cell-depleted T cells, or PBMCs.

Assay: immunoSEQ multiplex PCR; the TCRdb copy retains only in-frame clones and omits some. The sample lists around 150,000 clones, almost 80% seen once, with around 8.7% in the top ten. V gene TRBV29-1 combines with J gene TRBJ2-5; the match to TRBD1 covers 7 bases. Sequencing input: peripheral blood. The TCR sequence derives from a man aged 45-60 years with active or convalescent COVID-19. CDR3: CSVSDRILETQYF. In nucleotides, the CDR3 is TGCAGCGTTTCGGACAGGATCCTAGAGACCCAGTACTTC.